Following are 21 T cell receptor beta chains from one sample sequenced in a study of blood T cell repertoires in COVID-19. Data came from immunoSEQ multiplex PCR; TCRdb stores just in-frame clones and leaves some out. The sample has 150,000 to 200,000 clones, approximately 86% seen once. Sequencing was done on a sample of peripheral blood. The receptors here all came from a woman aged 80 or over in a cohort sampled during active or convalescent COVID-19.

V is TRBV7-9 and J is TRBJ2-2; D is perhaps TRBD1 (5 bases). Germline V gene data show CDR1 as SEHNR and CDR2 as FQNEAQ (reference sequence). CDR3 size: 15 residues. Trimming stripped 3 bases from V and 8 bases from J, with 16 bases between. For the CDR3, the DNA is TGTGCCAGCAGCTTGCAGGGCAGCCCAGCGGGGGAGCTGTTTTTT. As protein: CASSLQGSPAGELFF.

The chain employs TRBV20-1 and TRBJ1-5; 9 bases map to TRBD1. Germline CDR1 is DFQATT and CDR2 is SNEGSKA (reference sequence). J gave up 6 bases and V 3 bases, and 6 bases lay outside the gene matches. The CDR3 contains 14 residues. The CDR3 nucleotides read TGCAGTGCTAGTACCGGGACAGGGATTCAGCCCCAGCATTTT. Amino acid sequence: CSASTGTGIQPQHF.

The rearrangement joins TRBV27 to TRBJ1-4; perhaps TRBD1 as D (5 bases). The germline CDR1 and CDR2 sequences are MNHEY and SMNVEV (reference sequence). The ends were cut back, 6 bases at V and 5 bases at J, with 10 bases in the middle. The CDR3 has 13 residues. CDR3 DNA: TGTGCCAGCAGAGCGACAGAGAATGAAAAACTGTTTTTT. Protein product: CASRATENEKLFF. Based on the CDR3 plus reference TRBV27 and TRBJ1-4, the full variable domain is EAQVTQNPRYLITVTGKKLTVTCSQNMNHEYMSWYRQDPGLGLRQIYYSMNVEVTDKGDVPEGYKVSRKEKRNFPLILESPSPNQTSLYFCASRATENEKLFFGSGTQLSVL.

The V and J genes are TRBV5-6 and TRBJ2-5; no firm D call. Deletions cut 1 base from V and 9 bases from J, with 13 bases between. From germline, CDR1 is SGHDT and CDR2 YYEEEE. This CDR3 comprises 13 residues. CDR3 residues: CASSLPLYSAQYF. The CDR3 region has the DNA TGTGCCAGCAGCTTGCCTCTCTATTCGGCCCAGTACTTC.

In DNA form, the CDR3 reads TGTGCCAGCTCACCAGACGGACAGGGGTCCTACGAGCAGTACGTC. It yields the protein CASSPDGQGSYEQYV. The V and J genes are TRBV18 and TRBJ2-7, with 9 positions matching TRBD1. The trim removed 2 bases at V and 1 base at J, leaving 3 bases unmatched. The CDR3 consists of 15 residues. Germline loops: CDR1 KGHSH, CDR2 LQKENI.

The gene calls are TRBV10-2 and TRBJ1-2, with D perhaps matching TRBD1 (5 bases). From germline, CDR1 is WSHSY and CDR2 SAAADI. The CDR3 covers 13 residues. With 5 bases removed from V and 4 bases from J, the gap between germline ends came to 11 bases. Written as DNA, the CDR3 is TGCGCCAGCAGTCCTCAGGGAAGCTATGGCTACACCTTC. Encoded protein: CASSPQGSYGYTF.

The V and J genes are TRBV18 and TRBJ2-4; 8 bases map to TRBD1. Germline-derived CDR1 and CDR2 are KGHSH and LQKENI. After removal of 4 bases from V and 8 bases from J, the junction contained 4 bases not matched to a gene. There are 13 residues in the CDR3. For the CDR3, the DNA is TGTGCCAGCTCACTAACGGACAGGGACATTCAGTACTTC. This sequence encodes CASSLTDRDIQYF.

In its sample, this clone was seen once. The chain employs TRBV9 and TRBJ1-1, with D perhaps matching TRBD1 (5 bases). This CDR3 is 12 amino acids long. Deletions cut 4 bases from V and 8 bases from J, with 12 bases between. The germline V gene has CDR1 SGDLS and CDR2 YYNGEE. This chain's CDR3 is CASSPADSEAFF. DNA for the CDR3: TGTGCCAGCAGCCCAGCCGACAGCGAAGCTTTCTTT.

This rearrangement joins TRBV3-1 (or the pseudogene TRBV3-2) to TRBJ1-1; D is unclear. The germline V gene has CDR1 LGHDT and CDR2 YNNKEL (reference sequence). V shed 0 bases and J shed 1 base, with 9 bases lying between them. The CDR3 loop spans 15 amino acids. The CDR3 DNA is TGTGCCAGCAGCCAAGAAGAGGTGGGGAACACTGAAGCTTTCTTT. Protein sequence: CASSQEEVGNTEAFF.

The rearrangement joins TRBV29-1 to TRBJ1-2; D might be TRBD1 (5 bases). Per the germline V gene, CDR1 is SQVTM and CDR2 is ANQGSEA. This CDR3 is 14 amino acids long. Deletions cut 5 bases from V and 4 bases from J, with 17 bases between. CDR3 DNA sequence: TGCAGCGTTACAGGCTACCCTAACTTCTATGGCTACACCTTC. This encodes CSVTGYPNFYGYTF. The entire variable domain, with the rest obtained from reference TRBV29-1 and TRBJ1-2, is as follows: SAVISQKPSRDICQRGTSLTIQCQVDSQVTMMFWYRQQPGQSLTLIATANQGSEATYESGFVIDKFPISRPNLTFSTLTVSNMSPEDSSIYLCSVTGYPNFYGYTFGSGTRLTVV.

The CDR3: CASSVQDTEAFF. CDR3 DNA: TGTGCCAGCAGCGTACAGGATACTGAAGCTTTCTTT. This chain joins TRBV7-9 and TRBJ1-1, with D possibly matching TRBD1 (5 bases). V lost 5 bases, J lost 5 bases, and 9 bases lay in between. The CDR3 loop spans 12 amino acids. The germline V gene encodes CDR1 SEHNR and CDR2 FQNEAQ (reference sequence).

The chain couples TRBV11-3 to TRBJ2-2; TRBD2 agrees at 7 bases. There are 14 residues in the CDR3. Per the germline V gene, CDR1 is SGHNT and CDR2 is YENEEA. With V trimmed by 5 bases and J by 6 bases, 6 bases remained unmatched. The CDR3 region is CASSTPRGSGELFF. CDR3 sequence (DNA): TGTGCCAGCAGCACCCCGCGGGGGTCCGGGGAGCTGTTTTTT.

The genes are TRBV2 and TRBJ1-5; 9 nucleotides line up with TRBD1. J was trimmed by 3 bases and V by 0 bases; bases with no gene match: 3. The CDR3 runs 16 residues. Germline CDR1 reads SNHLY; CDR2 reads FYNNEI. CDR3 amino acids: CASSEATGGLNQPQHF. CDR3 sequence (DNA): TGTGCCAGCAGTGAAGCGACAGGGGGGCTCAATCAGCCCCAGCATTTT. Filled out from reference TRBV2 and TRBJ1-5, the complete variable domain reads EPEVTQTPSHQVTQMGQEVILRCVPISNHLYFYWYRQILGQKVEFLVSFYNNEISEKSEIFDDQFSVERPDGSNFTLKIRSTKLEDSAMYFCASSEATGGLNQPQHFGDGTRLSIL.

V is TRBV5-1 and J is TRBJ1-4; D perhaps matches TRBD1 (5 bases). There are 15 residues in the CDR3. Germline CDR1 SGHRS, CDR2 YFSETQ. The V gene lost 4 bases and the J gene lost 0 bases, with 10 bases spanning the gap. CDR3: CASSPGGSTNEKLFF. The CDR3 bases are TGCGCCAGCAGCCCGGGGGGATCAACTAATGAAAAACTGTTTTTT.

This clone has only one observation. The genes are TRBV28 and TRBJ1-1; 7 bases are shared with TRBD1. J lost 10 bases, V lost 6 bases, and 20 bases had no gene match. The CDR3 is made up of 16 amino acids. The germline V gene has CDR1 MDHEN and CDR2 SYDVKM. The CDR3 nucleotides read TGTGCCAGCAGCCCGGAAAGGCCGGGACAGCGCGGGGCAGCTTTCTTT. Translation: CASSPERPGQRGAAFF.

This chain connects TRBV6-6 to TRBJ2-5; 7 bases line up with TRBD1. The CDR3 covers 12 residues. CDR1 and CDR2 from the germline V gene are MNHNY and SVGAGI (reference sequence). V trimming: 8 bases; J trimming: 2 bases; junction bases outside the gene matches: 2. In DNA, the CDR3 is TGTGCCAGCCGGGACAGACAAGAGACCCAGTACTTC. It translates to CASRDRQETQYF.

This clone was seen a single time. The gene calls are TRBV30 and TRBJ1-2; 9 bases agree with TRBD1. Germline-derived CDR1 and CDR2 are GTSNPN and SVGIG (reference sequence). The CDR3 is 10 residues long. CDR3 DNA sequence: TGTGTCTTGGACAGGGGTGGCTACACCTTC. The encoded protein is CVLDRGGYTF.

The chain has TRBV11-3 and TRBJ1-2; 8 positions agree with TRBD1. The length of the CDR3 is 14 residues. The trim removed 5 bases at V and 0 bases at J, leaving 2 bases unmatched. Germline values: CDR1 SGHNT, CDR2 YENEEA. CDR3 sequence: CASSPGQANYGYTF. The CDR3 DNA follows: TGTGCCAGCAGCCCGGGACAGGCTAACTATGGCTACACCTTC.

The V and J genes are TRBV10-1 and TRBJ2-1; 8 nucleotides line up with TRBD1. The V gene's germline CDR1 is WNHNN and CDR2 SYGVQD (reference sequence). V dropped 6 bases and J dropped 9; count of bases not matched to a gene: 10. The CDR3 contains 14 residues. The CDR3 DNA is TGCGCCAGCAGCGGAACACGGACAGGGAGTGAGCAGTTCTTC. This sequence encodes CASSGTRTGSEQFF.

The V call is TRBV9, the J call TRBJ1-2, with 10 positions matching TRBD1. The CDR3 consists of 15 residues. Germline CDR1 and CDR2: SGDLS and YYNGEE. V lost 4 bases and J lost 3; bases outside the gene matches: 6. The CDR3 spells CASSFRQGAHYGYTF. CDR3 nucleotide sequence: TGTGCCAGCAGCTTTCGACAGGGGGCCCACTATGGCTACACCTTC. Full variable domain (remainder filled in from reference TRBV9 and TRBJ1-2): DSGVTQTPKHLITATGQRVTLRCSPRSGDLSVYWYQQSLDQGLQFLIQYYNGEERAKGNILERFSAQQFPDLHSELNLSSLELGDSALYFCASSFRQGAHYGYTFGSGTRLTVV.

This clone was picked up one time. The CDR3 nucleotides read TGTGCCAGCAGCGTACTAGCGGGAGGAGGGCATGAGCAGTTCTTC. Its protein is CASSVLAGGGHEQFF. This chain links TRBV7-9 with TRBJ2-1; 12 bases fit TRBD2. V dropped 5 bases and J dropped 8; count of bases not matched to a gene: 7. CDR1 SEHNR and CDR2 FQNEAQ come from the germline V gene (reference sequence). The CDR3 has 15 residues.